These 13 T cell receptor beta chains share one sample of origin, sequenced in a study of blood T cell repertoires in COVID-19. Produced via immunoSEQ multiplex PCR; TCRdb's table is partial and in-frame only. Of some 400,000 clones detected, roughly 86% appear once; the ten largest clones hold 1.3%. The specimen was PBMCs or T cells enriched from blood (not recorded which). Source of these receptors: a man between 25 and 39 years old who had recovered from COVID-19.

This CDR3 is CASSSQRGGAYNEQFF. The CDR3 DNA follows: TGTGCCAGCAGTTCTCAACGGGGGGGCGCCTACAATGAGCAGTTCTTC. The chain links TRBV6-5 to TRBJ2-1; 8 bases are shared with TRBD2. CDR3 length equals 16 residues. Per the germline V gene, CDR1 is MNHEY and CDR2 is SVGAGI. The junction had 7 bases not matched to a gene; V was cut back by 4 bases and J by 2 bases.

V is TRBV18 and J is TRBJ2-2; the match to TRBD1 covers 9 bases. In germline, CDR1 is KGHSH, CDR2 LQKENI. The CDR3 extends over 16 amino acids. V was clipped by 0 bases and J by 7 bases; unmatched bases: 6. The CDR3 coding sequence is TGTGCCAGCTCACCACCCGGGACAGGGATTGACGGGGAGCTGTTTTTT. This sequence encodes CASSPPGTGIDGELFF. The entire variable domain, with the rest obtained from reference TRBV18 and TRBJ2-2, is as follows: NAGVMQNPRHLVRRRGQEARLRCSPMKGHSHVYWYRQLPEEGLKFMVYLQKENIIDESGMPKERFSAEFPKEGPSILRIQQVVRGDSAAYFCASSPPGTGIDGELFFGEGSRLTVL.

The rearrangement uses TRBV5-1 and TRBJ1-1; no clear D gene. Between the trimmed V and J ends, which lost 0 bases and 6 bases, there was a span of 3 bases. Germline loops: CDR1 SGHRS, CDR2 YFSETQ. The CDR3 is 11 residues long. CDR3 bases: TGCGCCAGCAGCTTGGGGCCTGAAGCTTTCTTT. Translated: CASSLGPEAFF.

This clone was seen just once. The chain combines TRBV6-5 with TRBJ2-3; 9 bases align to TRBD1. The CDR3 extends over 14 amino acids. Germline assignment: CDR1 MNHEY and CDR2 SVGAGI. With 10 bases clipped from V and 4 bases from J, the junction kept 9 bases outside the gene matches. Here the CDR3 reads CATSGDRAADTQYF. The CDR3 DNA follows: TGTGCCACCTCCGGGGACAGGGCTGCAGATACGCAGTATTTT.

The chain is built from TRBV5-1 and TRBJ1-3; D is unresolved. Germline V gene sequence: CDR1 SGHRS, CDR2 YFSETQ. Trimming removed 4 bases from V and 0 bases from J, with 11 bases in between. The CDR3 loop spans 15 amino acids. The CDR3 sequence: CASSPQSTSGNTIYF. Written as DNA, the CDR3 is TGCGCCAGCAGCCCACAGTCTACCTCTGGAAACACCATATATTTT.

The chain joins TRBV12-3 or TRBV12-4 to TRBJ2-2; D ambiguous. The V end was cut by 8 bases, the J end by 9 bases, with 7 bases between. The CDR3 is 10 residues long. The DNA of the CDR3 is TGTGCCAGCTACTCCCGGGAGCTGTTTTTT. Translation gives CASYSRELFF.

The gene calls are TRBV4-1 and TRBJ1-4; 9 bases match TRBD1. CDR1 is MGHRA and CDR2 is YSYEKL in the germline V gene. The CDR3 runs 17 residues. V was pared by 0 bases and J by 2 bases, with 4 bases of the junction left unmatched. CDR3 residues: CASSQEGGTGTNEKLFF. Here the CDR3 DNA reads TGCGCCAGCAGCCAAGAAGGTGGGACAGGGACTAATGAAAAACTGTTTTTT.

The chain joins TRBV19 to TRBJ2-2; 9 nucleotides line up with TRBD2. Germline CDR1 LNHDA, CDR2 SQIVND (reference sequence). This CDR3 spans 15 amino acids. The V and J ends lost 5 bases and 7 bases, in that order; junction bases with no gene match: 8. CDR3 amino acids: CASSSQRGAIGELFF. The CDR3 DNA sequence: TGTGCCAGTAGTTCCCAGCGGGGGGCTATCGGGGAGCTGTTTTTT.

This clone was counted once. The J gene is TRBJ1-2, the V gene TRBV7-2; D unresolved. This CDR3 contains 14 residues. V was pared by 5 bases and J by 4 bases, with 14 bases between. Germline-derived CDR1 and CDR2 are SGHTA and FQGNSA. As DNA, the CDR3 is TGTGCCAGCAGCCCAGCGGTCTGGATCTATGGCTACACCTTC. Encoded protein: CASSPAVWIYGYTF. Supplemented by reference TRBV7-2 and TRBJ1-2, the full variable domain reads GAGVSQSPSNKVTEKGKDVELRCDPISGHTALYWYRQSLGQGLEFLIYFQGNSAPDKSGLPSDRFSAERTGGSVSTLTIQRTQQEDSAVYLCASSPAVWIYGYTFGSGTRLTVV.

The V call is TRBV13, the J call TRBJ2-2; 7 nucleotides agree with TRBD1. Germline V gives CDR1 PRHDT, CDR2 FYEKMQ (reference sequence). The CDR3 contains 14 residues. The J segment lost 6 bases and the V segment lost 5 bases, leaving 6 bases of the junction unmatched. This chain's CDR3 is CASSSRQGSGELFF. CDR3 nucleotide sequence: TGTGCCAGCAGCAGCAGACAGGGCTCCGGGGAGCTGTTTTTT.

The J gene is TRBJ2-6, the V gene TRBV5-1; 11 bases are a match to TRBD1. The CDR3 length is 19 residues. Germline V gives CDR1 SGHRS, CDR2 YFSETQ. V was clipped by 0 bases and J by 0 bases; unmatched bases: 5. CDR3 residues: CASSLGDRGSGSGANVLTF. The CDR3 DNA sequence: TGCGCCAGCAGCTTGGGGGACAGGGGGTCAGGCTCTGGGGCCAACGTCCTGACTTTC.

The genes are TRBV19 and TRBJ1-4; 7 positions match TRBD1. The junction had 9 bases not matched to a gene; V was cut back by 7 bases and J by 4 bases. From germline, CDR1 is LNHDA and CDR2 SQIVND (reference sequence). This CDR3 region has 15 residues. CDR3 sequence: CASKTIRDSNEKLFF. The CDR3, as DNA: TGTGCCAGTAAAACGATCCGGGACAGTAATGAAAAACTGTTTTTT.

The V gene is TRBV7-9, the J gene TRBJ1-2; 7 bases align to TRBD1. After removal of 2 bases from V and 2 bases from J, the junction contained 14 bases not matched to a gene. Germline CDR1 reads SEHNR; CDR2 reads FQNEAQ (reference sequence). This CDR3 region has 18 residues. CDR3 residues: CASSLRGQDPQLNYGYTF. The CDR3 DNA is TGTGCCAGCAGCTTACGCGGACAGGACCCACAATTAAACTATGGCTACACCTTC.